The rows below give T cell receptor beta chains drawn from one sample of a study of blood T cell repertoires in COVID-19. Some clones are missing from TCRdb's copy, which holds only in-frame ones; the method was immunoSEQ multiplex PCR. In the table there are 200,000 or so clones, 75% to 90% of which are singletons. The sample comprised peripheral blood. These receptors were obtained from a human donor in a cohort sampled during active COVID-19. CDR3s include the opening cysteine and the closing phenylalanine or tryptophan. A D gene is named only where the DNA matches it firmly. Only part of the rows carry a size: once, few, many, or a class if the clone is expanded.

d_call	v_call	clone_size	j_call	cdr3_aa	cdr3_nt
.	TRBV4-3	.	TRBJ1-4	CASSQARVGYEKLFF	TGCGCCAGCAGCCAAGCCAGGGTAGGATATGAAAAACTGTTTTTT
TRBD2	TRBV11-3	.	TRBJ2-7	CASSSGGNSYEQYF	TGTGCCAGCAGCTCGGGAGGGAATTCCTACGAGCAGTACTTC
.	TRBV6-6	.	TRBJ1-2	CASAPKFTEYYGYTF	TGTGCCAGCGCCCCAAAATTCACCGAGTATTATGGCTACACCTTC
TRBD1	TRBV9	.	TRBJ1-2	CASSVEGRGPGYTF	TGTGCCAGCAGCGTAGAGGGCAGGGGGCCGGGCTACACCTTC
TRBD1	TRBV19	.	TRBJ1-5	CASRGGTGKPRNQPQHF	TGTGCCAGTAGGGGTGGGACAGGGAAGCCCCGCAATCAGCCCCAGCATTTT
.	TRBV18	once	TRBJ2-1	CASSPNGGSSYNEQFF	TGTGCCAGCTCACCAAATGGCGGAAGCTCCTACAATGAGCAGTTCTTC
TRBD1	TRBV19	.	TRBJ1-6	CASSGTGSASPLHF	TGTGCCAGTAGTGGGACAGGGAGCGCCTCACCCCTCCACTTT
TRBD1	TRBV6-2/TRBV6-3	.	TRBJ2-2	CASSPDRKGIRELFF	TGTGCCAGCAGCCCGGACAGGAAAGGGATACGGGAGCTGTTTTTT
TRBD1	TRBV6-2/TRBV6-3	.	TRBJ2-2	CASSSPYRGSGELFF	TGTGCCAGCAGTTCGCCTTACAGGGGTTCCGGGGAGCTGTTTTTT
TRBD1	TRBV28	once	TRBJ1-2	CASSLRTGGNYGYTF	TGTGCCAGCAGTTTAAGGACAGGGGGTAACTATGGCTACACCTTC
.	TRBV28	few	TRBJ2-1	CASSLTGVDNEQFF	TGTGCCAGCAGTTTAACGGGAGTTGACAATGAGCAGTTCTTC
TRBD1	TRBV19	.	TRBJ1-2	CASSTSTGVARGYTF	TGTGCCAGTAGTACATCAACAGGGGTCGCGAGGGGCTACACCTTC
TRBD2	TRBV4-2	.	TRBJ2-1	CASSQGLAGVAGYNEQFF	TGTGCCAGCAGCCAAGGACTAGCGGGAGTAGCTGGCTACAATGAGCAGTTCTTC
.	TRBV7-2	few	TRBJ2-3	CASSPLALTDTQYF	TGTGCCAGCAGCCCATTAGCGCTCACAGATACGCAGTATTTT
TRBD1	TRBV5-1	.	TRBJ1-2	CASRRGHPGTGGTLVYGYTF	TGCGCCAGCAGACGAGGCCACCCCGGGACAGGGGGTACCTTAGTCTATGGCTACACCTTC
TRBD2	TRBV27	.	TRBJ2-4	CASSLYSSGGGIQYF	TGTGCCAGCAGTTTATACTCTAGCGGGGGAGGTATTCAGTACTTC
TRBD2	TRBV5-4	once	TRBJ2-5	CASSFGLAGAQETQYF	TGTGCCAGCAGCTTCGGACTAGCGGGGGCCCAAGAGACCCAGTACTTC
TRBD2	TRBV24-1	.	TRBJ2-2	CATSDLSGTSSAGELFF	TGTGCCACCAGTGATTTATCCGGGACTAGCAGCGCCGGGGAGCTGTTTTTT
TRBD1	TRBV6-5	.	TRBJ1-2	CASRKKVFRGQGYTF	TGTGCCAGCAGGAAAAAAGTATTCAGGGGGCAGGGCTACACCTTC
.	TRBV28	.	TRBJ2-7	CASSRSYEQYF	TGTGCCAGCAGTCGTAGCTACGAGCAGTACTTC
.	TRBV6-5	.	TRBJ2-7	CASAPRGSYEQYF	TGTGCCAGCGCGCCGCGAGGCTCCTACGAGCAGTACTTC
TRBD1	TRBV2	once	TRBJ1-5	CASRGTGSNVRYQPQHF	TGTGCCAGCAGGGGGACAGGGTCCAACGTGAGGTATCAGCCCCAGCATTTT
TRBD1	TRBV6-6	.	TRBJ2-7	CASTHTGGAGVEQYF	TGTGCCAGCACCCATACAGGGGGCGCCGGGGTCGAGCAGTACTTC
TRBD1	TRBV27	once	TRBJ2-7	CASSLRTGRHEQYF	TGTGCCAGCAGTTTAAGGACAGGGAGGCACGAGCAGTACTTC
TRBD2	TRBV7-9	once	TRBJ2-7	CASSPRTSGRIHEQYF	TGTGCCAGCAGCCCCCGGACTAGCGGGAGGATCCACGAGCAGTACTTC
.	TRBV19	.	TRBJ1-1	CASSPTTGFTEAFF	TGTGCCAGTAGTCCGACCACAGGGTTCACTGAAGCTTTCTTT
.	TRBV28	.	TRBJ1-2	CASSLTGSTTNYGYTF	TGTGCCAGCAGTCTAACGGGGAGTACAACTAACTATGGCTACACCTTC